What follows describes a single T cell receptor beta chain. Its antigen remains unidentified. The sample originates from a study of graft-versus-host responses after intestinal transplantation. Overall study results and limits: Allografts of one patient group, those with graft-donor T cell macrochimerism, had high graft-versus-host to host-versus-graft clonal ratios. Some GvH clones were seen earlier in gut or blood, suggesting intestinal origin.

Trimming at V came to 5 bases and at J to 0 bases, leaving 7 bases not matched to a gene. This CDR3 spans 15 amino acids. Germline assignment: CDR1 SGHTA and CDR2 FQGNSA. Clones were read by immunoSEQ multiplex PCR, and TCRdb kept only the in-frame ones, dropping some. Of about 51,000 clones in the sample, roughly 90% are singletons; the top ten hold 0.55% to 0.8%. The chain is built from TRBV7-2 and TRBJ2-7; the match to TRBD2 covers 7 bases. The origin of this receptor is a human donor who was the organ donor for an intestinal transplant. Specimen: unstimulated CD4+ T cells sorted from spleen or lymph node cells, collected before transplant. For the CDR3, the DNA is TGTGCCAGCAGCCCACAAAGCGGGGCCTCCTACGAGCAGTACTTC. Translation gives CASSPQSGASYEQYF.